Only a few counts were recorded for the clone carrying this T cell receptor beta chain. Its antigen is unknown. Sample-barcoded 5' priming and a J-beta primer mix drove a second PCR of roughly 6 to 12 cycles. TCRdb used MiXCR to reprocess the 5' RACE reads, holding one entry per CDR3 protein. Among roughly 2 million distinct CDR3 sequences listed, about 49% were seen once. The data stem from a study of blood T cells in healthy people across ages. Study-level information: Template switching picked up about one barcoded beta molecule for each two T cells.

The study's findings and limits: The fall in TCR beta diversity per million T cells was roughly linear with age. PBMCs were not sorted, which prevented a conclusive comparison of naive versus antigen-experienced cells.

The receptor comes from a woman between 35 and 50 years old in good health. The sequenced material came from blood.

The CDR3 sequence is CSAPTGSYGYTF. The CDR3 coding sequence is TGCAGTGCCCCGACAGGGAGCTATGGCTACACCTTC. The chain employs TRBV20-1 and TRBJ1-2, with 7 bases fitting TRBD1. Losses at the gene ends were 6 bases for V and 4 bases for J; bases not matched to a gene: 5. Germline CDR1 is DFQATT and CDR2 is SNEGSKA (reference sequence). The CDR3 runs 12 residues.